This passage covers 6 T cell receptor beta chains from one sample sequenced in a study of blood T cell repertoires in COVID-19. Measured with immunoSEQ multiplex PCR; TCRdb has only the in-frame clones, and not every one. The sample records over 350,000 clones, 88% being singletons. Sequencing input: PBMCs or T cells enriched from blood (not recorded which). The receptors here all came from a woman in her thirties with acute COVID-19.

J is TRBJ1-2 and V is TRBV12-3 or TRBV12-4; TRBD1 aligns across 8 bases. The ends lost 6 bases at V and 6 bases at J; junction bases unmatched: 6. The CDR3 runs to 13 residues. The CDR3: CASRQGQGNGYTF. CDR3 in DNA: TGTGCCAGCAGACAAGGACAGGGTAATGGCTACACCTTC.

The V gene is TRBV14, the J gene TRBJ1-2, with D maybe TRBD1 (6 bases). The germline V and J ends were trimmed by 4 bases and 4 bases, with 10 bases remaining between them. This CDR3 is built from 13 residues. The germline V gene encodes CDR1 SGHDN and CDR2 FVKESK. For the CDR3, the DNA is TGTGCCAGCAGCCGCGGACAGACCTATGGCTACACCTTC. Its translation is CASSRGQTYGYTF.

The CDR3 reads CASSFWTGAKEKLFF. CDR3 in DNA: TGTGCCAGCAGCTTTTGGACAGGGGCAAAGGAAAAACTGTTTTTT. This chain uses TRBV7-9 with TRBJ1-4; 9 bases are a match to TRBD1. Germline CDR1 SEHNR, CDR2 FQNEAQ (reference sequence). The CDR3 runs 15 residues. After removal of 3 bases from V and 8 bases from J, the junction contained 7 bases not matched to a gene. Looking up the rest from reference TRBV7-9 and TRBJ1-4 gives the full variable domain: DTGVSQNPRHKITKRGQNVTFRCDPISEHNRLYWYRQTLGQGPEFLTYFQNEAQLEKSRLLSDRFSAERPKGSFSTLEIQRTEQGDSAMYLCASSFWTGAKEKLFFGSGTQLSVL.

The V call is TRBV9, the J call TRBJ1-2, with TRBD1 matching 9 bases. V lost 0 bases, J lost 0 bases, and 3 bases stayed unmatched. The CDR3 extends over 16 amino acids. CDR1 SGDLS and CDR2 YYNGEE come from the germline V gene. CDR3 nucleotide sequence: TGTGCCAGCAGCGTAGCTGGGACAGGGCCTAACTATGGCTACACCTTC. It translates to CASSVAGTGPNYGYTF.

V is TRBV2 and J is TRBJ1-4; 7 bases match TRBD1. The V segment lost 6 bases and the J segment 8 bases; nucleotides outside the gene matches: 9. Germline V lookup: CDR1 SNHLY, CDR2 FYNNEI. The length of the CDR3 is 14 residues. CDR3 loop: CASSLTGFGEKLFF. Here the CDR3 DNA reads TGTGCCAGCAGCTTGACAGGGTTTGGAGAAAAACTGTTTTTT.

This chain joins TRBV30 and TRBJ1-3; unclear D gene. V lost 5 bases and J lost 0, with 8 bases in between. This CDR3 has 13 residues. Germline CDR1 GTSNPN, CDR2 SVGIG (reference sequence). CDR3 residues: CAWSGSSGNTIYF. Written as DNA, the CDR3 is TGTGCCTGGTCGGGGAGCTCTGGAAACACCATATATTTT. Together with reference TRBV30 and TRBJ1-3, the CDR3 gives the full variable domain: SQTIHQWPATLVQPVGSPLSLECTVEGTSNPNLYWYRQAAGRGLQLLFYSVGIGQISSEVPQNLSASRPQDRQFILSSKKLLLSDSGFYLCAWSGSSGNTIYFGEGSWLTVV.